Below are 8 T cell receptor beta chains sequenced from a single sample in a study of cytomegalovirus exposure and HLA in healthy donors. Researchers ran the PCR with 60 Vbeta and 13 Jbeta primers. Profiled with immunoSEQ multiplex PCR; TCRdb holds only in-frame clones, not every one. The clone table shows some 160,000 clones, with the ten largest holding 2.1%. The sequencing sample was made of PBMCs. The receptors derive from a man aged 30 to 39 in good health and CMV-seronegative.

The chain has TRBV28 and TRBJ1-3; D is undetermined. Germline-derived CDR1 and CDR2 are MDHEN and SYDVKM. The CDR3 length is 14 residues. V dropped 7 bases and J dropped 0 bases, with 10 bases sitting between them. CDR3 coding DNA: TGTGCCAGCAATTCAGGCAACTCTGGAAACACCATATATTTT. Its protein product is CASNSGNSGNTIYF. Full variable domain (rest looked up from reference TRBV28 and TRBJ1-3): DVKVTQSSRYLVKRTGEKVFLECVQDMDHENMFWYRQDPGLGLRLIYFSYDVKMKEKGDIPEGYSVSREKKERFSLILESASTNQTSMYLCASNSGNSGNTIYFGEGSWLTVV.

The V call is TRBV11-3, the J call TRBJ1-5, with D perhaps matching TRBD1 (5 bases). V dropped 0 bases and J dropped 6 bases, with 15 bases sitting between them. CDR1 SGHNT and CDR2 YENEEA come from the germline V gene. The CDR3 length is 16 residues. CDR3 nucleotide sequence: TGTGCCAGCAGCTTAGATCACTGGGGGGAGAGTCAGCCCCAGCATTTT. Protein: CASSLDHWGESQPQHF.

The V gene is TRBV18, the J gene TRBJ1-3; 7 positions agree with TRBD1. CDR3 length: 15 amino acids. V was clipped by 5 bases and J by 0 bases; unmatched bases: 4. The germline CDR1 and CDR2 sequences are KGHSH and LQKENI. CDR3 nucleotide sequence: TGTGCCAGCTCATTGGGACAGAACTCTGGAAACACCATATATTTT. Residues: CASSLGQNSGNTIYF.

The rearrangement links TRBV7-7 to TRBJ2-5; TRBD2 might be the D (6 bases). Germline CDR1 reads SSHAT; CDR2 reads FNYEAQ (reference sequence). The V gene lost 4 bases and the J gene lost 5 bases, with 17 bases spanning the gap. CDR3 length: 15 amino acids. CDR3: CASSSLSGVEETQYF. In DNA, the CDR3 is TGTGCCAGCAGCTCCCTCTCGGGAGTAGAGGAGACCCAGTACTTC. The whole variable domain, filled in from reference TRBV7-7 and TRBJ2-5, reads GAGVSQSPRYKVTKRGQDVTLRCDPISSHATLYWYQQALGQGPEFLTYFNYEAQPDKSGLPSDRFSAERPEGSISTLTIQRTEQRDSAMYRCASSSLSGVEETQYFGPGTRLLVL.

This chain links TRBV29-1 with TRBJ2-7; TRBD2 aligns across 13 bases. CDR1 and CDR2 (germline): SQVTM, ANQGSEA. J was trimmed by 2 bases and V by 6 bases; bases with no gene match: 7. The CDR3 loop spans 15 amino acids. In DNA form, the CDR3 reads TGCAGCGTCGTCGGACTAGCGGGAGACGCCTACGAGCAGTACTTC. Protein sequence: CSVVGLAGDAYEQYF.

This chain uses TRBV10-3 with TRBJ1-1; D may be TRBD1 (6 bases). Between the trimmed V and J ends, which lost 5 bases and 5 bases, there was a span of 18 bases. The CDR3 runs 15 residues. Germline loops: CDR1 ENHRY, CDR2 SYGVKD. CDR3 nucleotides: TGTGCCATCAGTCCTAACCAGGGGACGGAAACTGAAGCTTTCTTT. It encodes CAISPNQGTETEAFF.

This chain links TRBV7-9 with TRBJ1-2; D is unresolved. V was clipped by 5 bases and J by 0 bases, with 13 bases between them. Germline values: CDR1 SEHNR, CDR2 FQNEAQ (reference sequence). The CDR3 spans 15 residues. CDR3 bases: TGTGCCAGCAGCCCCCCCGGGTCTTCTAACTATGGCTACACCTTC. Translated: CASSPPGSSNYGYTF.

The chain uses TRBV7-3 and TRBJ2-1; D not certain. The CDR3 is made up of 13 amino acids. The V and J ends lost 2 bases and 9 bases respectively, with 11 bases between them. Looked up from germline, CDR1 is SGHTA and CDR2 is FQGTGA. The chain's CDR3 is CASSLLDAGEQFF. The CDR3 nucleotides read TGTGCCAGCAGCTTATTAGACGCAGGTGAGCAGTTCTTC.